The clone carrying this TCR beta chain was observed once. Its antigen is not known. Primers used in a second PCR of roughly 7 to 12 cycles were a sample-barcoded 5' primer and a J-beta primer mix. Template switching added a 12-random-nucleotide identifier to every cDNA molecule. Each CDR3 protein gets one entry after TCRdb re-called the 5' RACE reads with MiXCR. The sample holds hundreds of thousands of distinct CDR3 sequences; about 56% are singletons and the top ten take roughly 24%. This CDR3 contains 13 residues. Trimming shortened V by 3 bases and J by 0 bases, and 5 bases separated the two germline ends. CDR1 is MRHNA, CDR2 SNTAGT, per germline. Around 9.4 milliliters was the volume of peripheral blood drawn from each donor. These data come from a study of blood T cells in healthy people across ages. Study-wide points: Leaving the PBMCs unsorted stopped any conclusive comparison of naive versus antigen-experienced cells. Versus aged donors, long-lived donors had higher diversity and more naive CD4+ cells.

The genes are TRBV6-4 and TRBJ2-5; unclear D gene. The TCR originated in a man aged 35-49 years in good health. The sample was blood. The CDR3 loop reads CASSEEHQETQYF. In nucleotides, the CDR3 is TGTGCCAGCAGTGAAGAACACCAAGAGACCCAGTACTTC.